This T cell receptor beta chain was sequenced for a study of shared clonotypes between healthy human individuals. Findings and limits, study-wide: On the whole, naive subsets had larger estimated richness than memory subsets had.

Into CD45RA+ naive and CD45RA-negative memory subsets, the CD4+ cells were split. A note on this clone: Its cognate antigen is unknown.

CDR3 length: 18 residues. Germline CDR1 ENHRY, CDR2 SYGVKD. The germline V and J ends were trimmed by 0 bases and 6 bases, with 20 bases remaining between them. Over several immunoSEQ plates, each subset's genomic DNA was distributed in even portions. TCRdb's table, derived via immunoSEQ multiplex PCR, lists solely in-frame clones and lacks some. Here the sample spans roughly 530,000 clones, 90% to 96% being singletons. This sequence joins TRBV10-3 and TRBJ1-4; D remains ambiguous. The sequenced sample consisted of naive CD4+ T cells sorted from blood. Subset in this sample: CD45RA+ positively selected. The clonotype originates from a woman aged 25 to 39 in good health. Written as DNA, the CDR3 is TGTGCCATCAGTGAGTCGGCCACGTCAAATGGTCTGGATGAAAAACTGTTTTTT. Amino acid sequence: CAISESATSNGLDEKLFF.